This section outlines one TCR beta chain sequence together with its context. This sample was taken from a study of blood T cell repertoires in COVID-19. Germline assignment: CDR1 MNHEY and CDR2 SMNVEV (reference sequence). The CDR3 is 16 amino acids. V lost 4 bases and J lost 0, with 13 bases in between. Original data processing: Estimated nucleated cell counts came from reference gene primer amplification. Method: immunoSEQ multiplex PCR; TCRdb's copy keeps in-frame clones and lacks some. V, J and clone size are those of that table, while D and trimming were read from the DNA. The sample includes about 150,000 clones, 70% to 90% of them seen just once. A Seattle source enrolled patients during active infection and followed them longitudinally.

This clonotype originated in a man aged 60-69 years with COVID-19, enrolled during active disease. The V call is TRBV27, the J call TRBJ2-4; possible D gene TRBD1, 5 bases. The sample consisted of peripheral blood. CDR3 protein: CASSSDRGVAKNIQYF. The DNA for the CDR3 is TGTGCCAGCAGTTCCGATAGGGGCGTAGCCAAAAACATTCAGTACTTC.